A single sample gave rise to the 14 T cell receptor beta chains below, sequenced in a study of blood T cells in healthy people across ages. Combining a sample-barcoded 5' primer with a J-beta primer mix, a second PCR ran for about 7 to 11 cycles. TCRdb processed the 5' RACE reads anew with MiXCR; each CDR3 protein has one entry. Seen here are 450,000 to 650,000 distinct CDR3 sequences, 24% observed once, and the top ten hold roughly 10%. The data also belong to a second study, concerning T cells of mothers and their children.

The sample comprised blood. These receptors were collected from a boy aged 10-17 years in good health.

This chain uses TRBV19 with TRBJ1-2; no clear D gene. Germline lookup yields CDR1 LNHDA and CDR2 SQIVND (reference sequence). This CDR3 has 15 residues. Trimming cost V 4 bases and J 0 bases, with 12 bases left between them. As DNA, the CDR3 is TGTGCCAGTAGTACCCCGAGAGCGGCTAACTATGGCTACACCTTC. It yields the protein CASSTPRAANYGYTF. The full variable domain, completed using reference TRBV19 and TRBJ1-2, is DGGITQSPKYLFRKEGQNVTLSCEQNLNHDAMYWYRQDPGQGLRLIYYSQIVNDFQKGDIAEGYSVSREKKESFPLTVTSAQKNPTAFYLCASSTPRAANYGYTFGSGTRLTVV.

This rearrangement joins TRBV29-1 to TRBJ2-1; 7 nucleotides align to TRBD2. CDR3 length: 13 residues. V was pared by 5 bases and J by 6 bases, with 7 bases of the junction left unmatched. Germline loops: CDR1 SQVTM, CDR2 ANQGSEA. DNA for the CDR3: TGCAGCGTTTGGGTAGCGGGTCCCAATGAGCAGTTCTTC. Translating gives CSVWVAGPNEQFF.

The CDR3 nucleotides are TGTGCCAGCAGCGCCGGGACAGGGCTAGGTACAGATACGCAGTATTTT. This sequence encodes CASSAGTGLGTDTQYF. The chain carries TRBV6-6 and TRBJ2-3, with 9 bases lining up with TRBD1. The V segment lost 6 bases and the J segment 3 bases; nucleotides outside the gene matches: 10. Germline assignment: CDR1 MNHNY and CDR2 SVGAGI (reference sequence). The CDR3 sequence is 16 residues long.

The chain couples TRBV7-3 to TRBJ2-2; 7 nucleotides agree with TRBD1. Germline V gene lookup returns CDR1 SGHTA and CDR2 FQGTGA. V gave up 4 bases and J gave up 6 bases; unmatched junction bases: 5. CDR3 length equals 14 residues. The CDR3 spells CASSSTTGAGELFF. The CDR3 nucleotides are TGTGCCAGCAGCTCGACAACAGGGGCCGGGGAGCTGTTTTTT.

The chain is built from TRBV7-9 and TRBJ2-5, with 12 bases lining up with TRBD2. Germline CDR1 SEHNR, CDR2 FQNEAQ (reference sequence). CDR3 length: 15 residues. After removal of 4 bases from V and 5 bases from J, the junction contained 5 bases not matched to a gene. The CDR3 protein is CASSSSGGARETQYF. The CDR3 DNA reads TGTGCCAGCAGCTCTAGCGGGGGGGCTCGCGAGACCCAGTACTTC.

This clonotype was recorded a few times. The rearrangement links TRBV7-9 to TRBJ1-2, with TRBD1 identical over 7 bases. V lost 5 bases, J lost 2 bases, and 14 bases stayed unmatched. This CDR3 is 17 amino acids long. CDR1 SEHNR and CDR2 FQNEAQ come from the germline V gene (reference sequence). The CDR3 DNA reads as TGTGCCAGCAGCCCTTATGCTCCGACAGGGCTCAACTATGGCTACACCTTC. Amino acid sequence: CASSPYAPTGLNYGYTF.

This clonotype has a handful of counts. DNA for the CDR3: TGCGCCACCGAACCCCGCGCGATTGGGAGAAATGAAAAACTGTTTTTT. Its translation is CATEPRAIGRNEKLFF. V is TRBV4-1 and J is TRBJ1-4; D ambiguous. Trimming shortened V by 10 bases and J by 5 bases, and 23 bases separated the two germline ends. Germline V lookup: CDR1 MGHRA, CDR2 YSYEKL. The CDR3 has 16 amino acids.

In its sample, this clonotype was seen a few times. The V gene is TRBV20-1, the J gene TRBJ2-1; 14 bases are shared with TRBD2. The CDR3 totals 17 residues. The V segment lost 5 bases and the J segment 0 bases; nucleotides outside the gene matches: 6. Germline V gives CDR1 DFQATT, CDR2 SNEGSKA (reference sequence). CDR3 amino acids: CSAPRTSGRPSYNEQFF. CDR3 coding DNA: TGCAGTGCTCCGCGGACTAGCGGGAGGCCCTCCTACAATGAGCAGTTCTTC.

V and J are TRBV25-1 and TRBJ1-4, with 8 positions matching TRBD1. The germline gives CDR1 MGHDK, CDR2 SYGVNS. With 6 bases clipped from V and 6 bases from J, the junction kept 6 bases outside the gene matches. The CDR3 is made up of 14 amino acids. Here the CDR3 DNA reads TGTGCCAGCAGGAAGACAGGGGTGGATGAAAAACTGTTTTTT. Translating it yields CASRKTGVDEKLFF. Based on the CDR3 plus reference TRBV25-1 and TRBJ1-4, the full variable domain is EADIYQTPRYLVIGTGKKITLECSQTMGHDKMYWYQQDPGMELHLIHYSYGVNSTEKGDLSSESTVSRIRTEHFPLTLESARPSHTSQYLCASRKTGVDEKLFFGSGTQLSVL.

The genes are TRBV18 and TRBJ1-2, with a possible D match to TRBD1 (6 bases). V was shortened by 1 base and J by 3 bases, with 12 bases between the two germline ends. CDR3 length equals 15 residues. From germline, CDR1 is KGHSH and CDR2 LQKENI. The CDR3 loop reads CASSPRDTSDYGYTF. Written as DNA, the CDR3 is TGTGCCAGCTCACCACGGGACACCTCTGACTATGGCTACACCTTC.

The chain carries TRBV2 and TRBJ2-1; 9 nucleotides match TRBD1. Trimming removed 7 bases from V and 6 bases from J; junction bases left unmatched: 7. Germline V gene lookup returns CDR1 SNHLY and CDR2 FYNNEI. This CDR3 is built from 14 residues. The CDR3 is CASNGQGSLNEQFF. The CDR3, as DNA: TGTGCCAGCAACGGACAGGGGTCTCTCAATGAGCAGTTCTTC.

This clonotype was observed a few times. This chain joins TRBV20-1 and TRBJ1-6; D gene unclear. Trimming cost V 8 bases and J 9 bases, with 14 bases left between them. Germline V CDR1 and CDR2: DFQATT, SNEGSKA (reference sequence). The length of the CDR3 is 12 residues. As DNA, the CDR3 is TGCAGTCCCGGACTCTGGGGTTCACCCCTCCACTTT. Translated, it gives CSPGLWGSPLHF.

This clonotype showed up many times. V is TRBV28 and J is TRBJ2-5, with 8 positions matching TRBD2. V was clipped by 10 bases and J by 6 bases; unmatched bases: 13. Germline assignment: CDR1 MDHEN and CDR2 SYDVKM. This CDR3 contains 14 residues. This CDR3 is CATDNGGRLKTQYF. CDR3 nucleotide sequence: TGTGCCACGGACAACGGCGGGAGGTTAAAGACCCAGTACTTC.

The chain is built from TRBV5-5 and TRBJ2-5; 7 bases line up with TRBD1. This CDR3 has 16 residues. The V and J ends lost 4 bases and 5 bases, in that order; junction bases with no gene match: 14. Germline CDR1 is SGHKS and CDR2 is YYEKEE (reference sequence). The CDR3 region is CASSPTPTGYWETQYF. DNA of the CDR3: TGTGCCAGCAGCCCGACCCCGACAGGGTACTGGGAGACCCAGTACTTC.